This T cell receptor (beta chain) was retrieved from a study of blood T cell repertoires in COVID-19. Whole-study context: Whether acute or convalescent, the COVID-19 samples came from the United States, Italy and Spain. T cells, B-cell-depleted T cells, or PBMCs provided the cDNA or gDNA that served as material.

CDR1 and CDR2 from the germline V gene are SGHTS and YDEGEE. The CDR3 runs 14 residues. The ends were cut back, 0 bases at V and 5 bases at J, with 12 bases in the middle. Cohort 3 donors counted as recovered after two negative PCRs, clearance, or resolved symptoms. TCRdb's table, derived via immunoSEQ multiplex PCR, lists solely in-frame clones and lacks some. The data show around 300,000 clones, around 90% seen once. The source of this sequence is a woman in her fifties or sixties who had recovered from COVID-19. Sequenced sample: PBMCs or T cells enriched from blood (not recorded which). This chain uses TRBV5-8 with TRBJ2-7, with D unresolved. The CDR3 DNA reads as TGTGCCAGCAGCTTGGCCGTACAGTTCGACGAGCAGTACTTC. As protein: CASSLAVQFDEQYF.